The 32 T cell receptor beta chains reported below all come from one sample, sequenced in a study of T cell responses to AZD1222 COVID-19 vaccine. The data were produced by immunoSEQ multiplex PCR, yet TCRdb's version contains in-frame clones alone and is incomplete. The sample carries some 87,000 clones, under 95% recorded once. Material: peripheral blood, obtained on day 0 of MenACWY control vaccination. All receptors come from an adult in good health.

This clone was recorded once. The chain recombines TRBV5-1 with TRBJ1-1; D uncertain. V lost 3 bases, J lost 1 base, and 10 bases lay in between. This CDR3 region has 14 residues. Germline V gene lookup returns CDR1 SGHRS and CDR2 YFSETQ. The DNA for the CDR3 is TGCGCCAGCAGCTCTGGTCCAGAGAACACTGAAGCTTTCTTT. It codes for CASSSGPENTEAFF.

V usage is TRBV18 and J usage is TRBJ2-3; TRBD1 is a possible D gene (5 bases). The CDR3 sequence is 16 residues long. The germline CDR1 and CDR2 sequences are KGHSH and LQKENI. Between the trimmed V and J ends, which lost 4 bases and 3 bases, there was a span of 17 bases. The CDR3: CASSLSLGASTDTQYF. The DNA for the CDR3 is TGTGCCAGCTCACTCTCCCTTGGGGCTTCGACAGATACGCAGTATTTT.

The genes are TRBV28 and TRBJ1-1; D is unclear. Germline-derived CDR1 and CDR2 are MDHEN and SYDVKM. The ends were cut back, 3 bases at V and 1 base at J, with 9 bases in the middle. The CDR3 extends over 14 amino acids. The CDR3 here is CASSFMGANTEAFF. For the CDR3, the DNA is TGTGCCAGCAGTTTCATGGGAGCGAACACTGAAGCTTTCTTT.

Only a few counts were recorded for this clone. The J gene is TRBJ1-2, the V gene TRBV28; D gene unclear. Trimming pared 6 bases from V and 3 bases from J, leaving 20 bases between. The CDR3 length is 16 residues. In germline, CDR1 is MDHEN, CDR2 SYDVKM. CDR3 loop: CASSPWDGRLYYGYTF. CDR3 DNA sequence: TGTGCCAGCAGCCCCTGGGATGGCCGTCTATACTATGGCTACACCTTC.

This sequence joins TRBV4-3 and TRBJ1-4; D gene ambiguous. The CDR3 contains 16 residues. V was cut by 2 bases and J by 7 bases, with 17 bases left in between. In germline, CDR1 is LGHNA, CDR2 YSLEER. The CDR3 protein is CASSQRATKAGEKLFF. CDR3 DNA: TGCGCCAGCAGCCAACGGGCCACAAAGGCGGGTGAAAAACTGTTTTTT.

This rearrangement joins TRBV28 to TRBJ2-2; 10 nucleotides align to TRBD1. Germline V CDR1 and CDR2: MDHEN, SYDVKM. With V trimmed by 6 bases and J by 5 bases, 6 bases remained unmatched. The CDR3 covers 15 residues. CDR3 sequence: CASRPGQGETGELFF. CDR3 nucleotide sequence: TGTGCCAGCAGACCCGGACAGGGGGAAACCGGGGAGCTGTTTTTT.

This clone has a single count. The J gene is TRBJ1-2, the V gene TRBV28; possibly TRBD1 for D (6 bases). Trimming cost V 2 bases and J 6 bases, with 13 bases left between them. Germline lookup yields CDR1 MDHEN and CDR2 SYDVKM. The CDR3 covers 14 residues. CDR3 loop: CASSLPGAEDGYTF. Written as DNA, the CDR3 is TGTGCCAGCAGTTTACCGGGGGCGGAGGATGGCTACACCTTC.

V usage is TRBV11-3 and J usage is TRBJ1-1; D unresolved. The V gene's germline CDR1 is SGHNT and CDR2 YENEEA. The CDR3 length is 13 residues. V shed 1 base and J shed 1 base, with 4 bases lying between them. This CDR3 is CASSLAPNTEAFF. The DNA for the CDR3 is TGTGCCAGCAGCTTAGCTCCGAACACTGAAGCTTTCTTT. Filled out from reference TRBV11-3 and TRBJ1-1, the complete variable domain reads EAGVVQSPRYKIIEKKQPVAFWCNPISGHNTLYWYLQNLGQGPELLIRYENEEAVDDSQLPKDRFSAERLKGVDSTLKIQPAELGDSAVYLCASSLAPNTEAFFGQGTRLTVV.

This chain links TRBV27 with TRBJ2-7; D gene ambiguous. The CDR3 contains 14 residues. V dropped 5 bases and J dropped 3 bases, with 14 bases sitting between them. The germline CDR1 and CDR2 sequences are MNHEY and SMNVEV (reference sequence). The CDR3 reads CASSPTVSHYEQYF. DNA for the CDR3: TGTGCCAGCAGTCCTACAGTATCCCACTACGAGCAGTACTTC.

The chain employs TRBV10-2 and TRBJ2-7, with 7 bases identical to TRBD2. The CDR3 is made up of 12 amino acids. Germline V gene sequence: CDR1 WSHSY, CDR2 SAAADI. The V and J ends lost 4 bases and 7 bases, in that order; junction bases with no gene match: 4. DNA for the CDR3: TGCGCCAGCAGTGTGGCGGGAGAAGAGCAGTACTTC. The encoded protein is CASSVAGEEQYF.

This clone was detected once. The J gene is TRBJ1-2, the V gene TRBV18; no definite D call. From germline, CDR1 is KGHSH and CDR2 LQKENI. Trimming shortened V by 3 bases and J by 0 bases, and 8 bases separated the two germline ends. The CDR3 sequence is 14 residues long. Written as DNA, the CDR3 is TGTGCCAGCTCACCGGTGGGTTCTAACTATGGCTACACCTTC. Translated, it gives CASSPVGSNYGYTF.

This clone turned up a few times. This sequence joins TRBV6-1 and TRBJ1-1; 7 positions match TRBD1. V shed 4 bases and J 3 bases; nucleotides not matched to a gene: 11. Germline lookup yields CDR1 MNHNS and CDR2 SASEGT. The CDR3 is made up of 16 amino acids. The DNA of the CDR3 is TGTGCCAGCAGTGCCTTCGCTAGCAGGGGGGACACTGAAGCTTTCTTT. Encoded protein: CASSAFASRGDTEAFF.

The chain combines TRBV7-2 with TRBJ1-1, with D possibly matching TRBD1 (5 bases). The V gene lost 4 bases and the J gene lost 3 bases, with 9 bases spanning the gap. This CDR3 comprises 13 residues. Germline values: CDR1 SGHTA, CDR2 FQGNSA. The DNA for the CDR3 is TGTGCCAGCAGCTCACGACAGCACACTGAAGCTTTCTTT. Protein product: CASSSRQHTEAFF.

J is TRBJ1-2 and V is TRBV2; D perhaps matches TRBD1 (6 bases). The CDR3 is 13 residues long. Germline CDR1 and CDR2: SNHLY and FYNNEI. Trimming stripped 6 bases from V and 6 bases from J, with 14 bases between. DNA of the CDR3: TGTGCCAGCAGCGTAGACAGGTTCGATGGCTACACCTTC. This codes for CASSVDRFDGYTF. The full variable domain, with the rest looked up from reference TRBV2 and TRBJ1-2, is EPEVTQTPSHQVTQMGQEVILRCVPISNHLYFYWYRQILGQKVEFLVSFYNNEISEKSEIFDDQFSVERPDGSNFTLKIRSTKLEDSAMYFCASSVDRFDGYTFGSGTRLTVV.

The chain couples TRBV6-5 to TRBJ2-7, with 9 positions matching TRBD1. This CDR3 region has 15 residues. The ends lost 3 bases at V and 1 base at J; junction bases unmatched: 4. Germline CDR1 MNHEY, CDR2 SVGAGI. The chain's CDR3 is CASSYGTGRSYEQYF. The CDR3 region has the DNA TGTGCCAGCAGTTATGGGACAGGGAGGTCCTACGAGCAGTACTTC.

V and J are TRBV2 and TRBJ2-1, with 7 bases matching TRBD2. The CDR3 consists of 14 residues. The germline V gene encodes CDR1 SNHLY and CDR2 FYNNEI. Trimming removed 6 bases from V and 6 bases from J; junction bases left unmatched: 8. The CDR3 DNA sequence: TGTGCCAGCAGGGGAGGGACCATGGCCAATGAGCAGTTCTTC. Translating it yields CASRGGTMANEQFF.

The rearrangement joins TRBV20-1 to TRBJ2-3; D ambiguous. This CDR3 has 12 amino acids. Germline loops: CDR1 DFQATT, CDR2 SNEGSKA (reference sequence). Trimming pared 3 bases from V and 6 bases from J, leaving 10 bases between. The CDR3 loop is CSASPDLDTQYF. For the CDR3, the DNA is TGCAGTGCTAGTCCCGATTTGGATACGCAGTATTTT.

V and J are TRBV11-1 and TRBJ2-1; 9 bases fit TRBD1. The germline V gene encodes CDR1 SGHAT and CDR2 FQDESV (reference sequence). The CDR3 has 16 residues. V was clipped by 4 bases and J by 5 bases; unmatched bases: 9. In nucleotides, the CDR3 is TGTGCCAGCAGCTCCCAACAGGGGGCACAGAACAATGAGCAGTTCTTC. This codes for CASSSQQGAQNNEQFF.

The CDR3 sequence is CASSYGGNTEAFF. The CDR3 DNA sequence: TGTGCCAGCAGTTACGGAGGGAACACTGAAGCTTTCTTT. This chain links TRBV6-5 with TRBJ1-1; D gene uncertain. CDR3 length: 13 residues. The germline V gene encodes CDR1 MNHEY and CDR2 SVGAGI. Trimming pared 2 bases from V and 1 base from J, leaving 5 bases between.

V is TRBV20-1 and J is TRBJ2-2; D is unclear. The CDR3 loop spans 11 amino acids. Trimming shortened V by 0 bases and J by 9 bases, and 5 bases separated the two germline ends. Per germline, CDR1 DFQATT and CDR2 SNEGSKA (reference sequence). The CDR3 nucleotides read TGCAGTGCTAGAGATGATTGGGAGCTGTTTTTT. Translated, it gives CSARDDWELFF.

In its sample, this clone was seen once. The rearrangement links TRBV14 to TRBJ2-7; D assignment may be TRBD1 or TRBD2 (5 bases each). This CDR3 spans 15 amino acids. Germline CDR1 is SGHDN and CDR2 is FVKESK. The germline V and J ends were trimmed by 5 bases and 5 bases, with 19 bases remaining between them. In DNA form, the CDR3 reads TGTGCCAGCAGCGCCACCGGGACCCCGCAGCACGAGCAGTACTTC. Protein: CASSATGTPQHEQYF.

The chain is built from TRBV7-9 and TRBJ2-7; D is uncertain. CDR1 SEHNR and CDR2 FQNEAQ come from the germline V gene (reference sequence). The CDR3 length is 13 residues. V was trimmed by 6 bases and J by 2 bases, leaving 11 bases between them. CDR3 protein: CASSSKDTYEQYF. The CDR3 nucleotides read TGTGCCAGCAGTTCCAAAGACACCTACGAGCAGTACTTC.

Comment on this clone: Other DNA sequences within the sample encode an identical CDR3. The chain links TRBV19 to TRBJ1-2; D call uncertain. This CDR3 region has 14 residues. The germline gives CDR1 LNHDA, CDR2 SQIVND (reference sequence). V was shortened by 1 base and J by 0 bases, with 6 bases between the two germline ends. CDR3 in DNA: TGTGCCAGTAGTATAGGAGGGACTAACTATGGCTACACCTTC. Translation gives CASSIGGTNYGYTF.

V usage is TRBV19 and J usage is TRBJ2-5; 8 positions match TRBD1. CDR3 length equals 16 residues. Germline V gene lookup returns CDR1 LNHDA and CDR2 SQIVND (reference sequence). V lost 1 base to trimming and J lost 5 bases; unmatched junction nucleotides: 9. The CDR3 sequence is CASSIGDRGGLETQYF. The DNA of the CDR3 is TGTGCCAGTAGTATAGGAGACAGGGGTGGATTGGAGACCCAGTACTTC.

The chain links TRBV19 to TRBJ2-2; D is unclear. The CDR3 is 16 residues long. V lost 4 bases, J lost 2 bases, and 14 bases lay in between. Germline CDR1 LNHDA, CDR2 SQIVND (reference sequence). This chain's CDR3 is CASSTRHRANTGELFF. Here the CDR3 DNA reads TGTGCCAGTAGTACTAGACACCGGGCTAACACCGGGGAGCTGTTTTTT.

The V and J genes are TRBV3-1 (or the pseudogene TRBV3-2) and TRBJ2-7; D is perhaps TRBD2 (5 bases). Looked up from germline, CDR1 is LGHDT and CDR2 is YNNKEL (reference sequence). V lost 0 bases, J lost 5 bases, and 14 bases lay in between. The CDR3 is made up of 15 amino acids. The CDR3 DNA follows: TGTGCCAGCAGCCAAGATAGGCGGGTAAGCGACGAGCAGTACTTC. Translation: CASSQDRRVSDEQYF.

The chain couples TRBV6-6 to TRBJ1-2; D remains unclear. CDR1 MNHNY and CDR2 SVGAGI come from the germline V gene (reference sequence). The CDR3 contains 13 residues. V lost 6 bases and J lost 0, with 8 bases in between. The CDR3 spells CASREVANYGYTF. CDR3 sequence (DNA): TGTGCCAGCAGGGAGGTAGCTAACTATGGCTACACCTTC.

The V gene is TRBV6-5, the J gene TRBJ2-3; 7 bases map to TRBD2. The CDR3 consists of 15 residues. Germline CDR1 reads MNHEY; CDR2 reads SVGAGI. J gave up 5 bases and V 2 bases, and 7 bases lay outside the gene matches. The CDR3 loop is CASSYTWGTKDTQYF. CDR3 sequence (DNA): TGTGCCAGCAGTTACACATGGGGGACTAAAGATACGCAGTATTTT.

The rearrangement uses TRBV7-2 and TRBJ2-7; 9 bases match TRBD2. After removal of 0 bases from V and 5 bases from J, the junction contained 5 bases not matched to a gene. Germline V gene data show CDR1 as SGHTA and CDR2 as FQGNSA. The CDR3 consists of 15 residues. CDR3 DNA sequence: TGTGCCAGCAGCTTAGCGGCGGGAGGGCCGGACGAGCAGTACTTC. It codes for CASSLAAGGPDEQYF.

This chain connects TRBV4-2 to TRBJ2-2; D perhaps matches TRBD2 (6 bases). This CDR3 is built from 15 residues. From germline, CDR1 is LGHNA and CDR2 YNFKEQ. Trimming shortened V by 0 bases and J by 6 bases, and 11 bases separated the two germline ends. The CDR3 DNA reads TGTGCCAGCAGCCAAGATGGGGGGTTCGCCGGGGAGCTGTTTTTT. Translation: CASSQDGGFAGELFF.

This clone was observed a single time. A junction end diverges from the germline sequence, so it may reflect a read error. The rearrangement uses TRBV2 and TRBJ2-7; D gene uncertain. The CDR3 is made up of 10 amino acids. Germline CDR1 is SNHLY and CDR2 is FYNNEI. The chain's CDR3 is CASRETDGRF. The CDR3 nucleotides are TGTGCCAGCAGAGAGACCGACGGGCGATTC.

The chain couples TRBV6-2 or TRBV6-3 to TRBJ2-6; TRBD2 agrees at 7 bases. V lost 4 bases, J lost 0 bases, and 3 bases stayed unmatched. CDR1 is MNHEY, CDR2 SVGEGT, per germline. The CDR3 contains 16 residues. The CDR3 reads CASSWEGSSGANVLTF. The CDR3 nucleotides are TGTGCCAGCAGTTGGGAGGGGAGCTCTGGGGCCAACGTCCTGACTTTC.